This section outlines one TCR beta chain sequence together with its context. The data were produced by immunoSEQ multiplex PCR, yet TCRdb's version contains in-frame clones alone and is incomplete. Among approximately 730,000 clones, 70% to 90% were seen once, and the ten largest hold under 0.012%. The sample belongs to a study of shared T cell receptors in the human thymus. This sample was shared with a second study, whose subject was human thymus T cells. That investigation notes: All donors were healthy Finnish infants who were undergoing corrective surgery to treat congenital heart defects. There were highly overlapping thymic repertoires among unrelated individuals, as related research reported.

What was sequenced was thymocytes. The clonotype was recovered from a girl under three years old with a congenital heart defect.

The chain's CDR3 is CASGRDRSNSGNTIYF. The DNA for the CDR3 is TGTGCCAGCGGGCGGGACAGAAGTAACTCTGGAAACACCATATATTTT. The chain uses TRBV28 and TRBJ1-3, with 7 bases identical to TRBD1. The length of the CDR3 is 16 residues. The germline V gene encodes CDR1 MDHEN and CDR2 SYDVKM. The trim removed 8 bases at V and 0 bases at J, leaving 10 bases unmatched.